This TCR beta chain was observed in a study of shared clonotypes between healthy human individuals. Assay used: immunoSEQ multiplex PCR; TCRdb lists only in-frame clones, some missing. The sample contains some 490,000 clones, around 85% of which appear only once. This clone was counted between two and nine times. The sequenced sample consisted of PBMCs. The TCR sequence derives from a woman aged 40 to 50 in good health. Some clones in this sample may be carry-over from other donors' samples.

The CDR3 loop reads CASSLTTTGNYEQYF. In DNA, the CDR3 is TGTGCCAGCAGTCTTACTACCACAGGCAACTACGAGCAGTACTTC. The chain uses TRBV7-6 and TRBJ2-7, with a weak D call TRBD1 (5 bases). The CDR3 loop spans 15 amino acids. Germline CDR1 and CDR2: SGHVS and FNYEAQ. Trimming shortened V by 6 bases and J by 3 bases, and 18 bases separated the two germline ends.